This TCR beta chain is drawn from a study of cytomegalovirus exposure and HLA in healthy donors. CDR1 MNHEY and CDR2 SVGAGI come from the germline V gene. The V end lost 2 bases, the J end lost 4 bases, and 15 bases lay between the germline ends. The CDR3 is 15 amino acids. Primers included in the PCR were 60 Vbeta and 13 Jbeta primers. This table comes from immunoSEQ multiplex PCR, and its TCRdb copy is limited to in-frame clones, with some not included. The sample has some 120,000 clones, about 80% seen once. A remark on this clone: Antigen specificity is unknown.

Overall study results and limits: Analysis was carried out at a later point, and it linked a missense DCLRE1C variant to TCR beta V- and J-gene trimming. High sensitivity and specificity were reportedly achieved when the classifier diagnosed cytomegalovirus status.

J is TRBJ2-7 and V is TRBV6-5; possible D gene TRBD2, 5 bases. The sample taken for sequencing was PBMCs. The receptor comes from a human donor in good health. CDR3 protein: CASSYRQRVDYEQYF. The CDR3 region has the DNA TGTGCCAGCAGTTACCGTCAGAGGGTAGATTACGAGCAGTACTTC.